This TCR beta chain was sequenced for a study of cytotoxic CD8 clonotypes in ibrutinib-treated CLL. About the research overall: Response material was collected after a median 12 months of treatment, range 6 to 36. Sequenced samples delivered averages of 200,000 to 300,000 productive templates and around 94,000 productive rearrangements. The study, taken as a whole, reports: Whereas clonality rose at ibrutinib response, it declined toward baseline at progression.

Sequencing used immunoSEQ multiplex PCR; TCRdb keeps in-frame clones, though not all of them. Of some 27,000 clones in the sample, roughly 59% were seen once. This clone showed up just a few times. The antigen remains unidentified. Extraction of approximately 2 micrograms of genomic DNA from cryopreserved PBMCs supplied material for TCR beta libraries. This clonotype was obtained from a human donor with chronic lymphocytic leukemia. The sample consisted of PBMCs, taken before ibrutinib treatment.

The CDR3 DNA reads TGCGCCAGCAATGGGCCTCGCTTGTCTGGGGCCAACGTCCTGACTTTC. Protein product: CASNGPRLSGANVLTF. V and J are TRBV10-1 and TRBJ2-6; D uncertain. V lost 7 bases and J lost 1, with 14 bases in between. Germline V gives CDR1 WNHNN, CDR2 SYGVQD (reference sequence). The CDR3 has 16 residues.